This T cell receptor (beta chain) was documented in a study of shared clonotypes between healthy human individuals. The V end was cut by 1 base, the J end by 0 bases, with 7 bases between. The CDR3 extends over 14 amino acids. Germline CDR1 is MGHRA and CDR2 is YSYEKL. Comment on this clone: In the same sample, other DNA sequences code for this CDR3.

The repertoire was sequenced with immunoSEQ multiplex PCR; TCRdb's copy has only in-frame clones and lacks some. The table records about 680,000 clones, about 90% of them present only once. Positively selected for CCR7, the CD45RO-negative cells used as naive CD8 cells excluded terminally differentiated effector memory CD45RA+ cells. Everyone who donated was a Caucasian adult who lived in Nashville, Tennessee. The material sequenced was naive CD8+ T cells sorted from blood. The rearrangement links TRBV4-1 to TRBJ2-7; D gene unclear. The receptor comes from a man aged 25-45 years in good health. The CDR3 reads CASSQAPSSYEQYF. The CDR3 nucleotides read TGCGCCAGCAGCCAAGCACCCTCCTCCTACGAGCAGTACTTC.